Shown below are 15 T cell receptor beta chains from a single sample sequenced in a study of T cells in Graves' hyperthyroidism and ophthalmopathy. RNA transcripts yielded amplified TCR beta CDR3 regions. The HTBI primer set drove a first-round RT-PCR of the TCR CDR3. TCRdb processed the multiplex PCR reads anew with MiXCR; each CDR3 protein has one entry. Of around 600,000 distinct CDR3 sequences in the sample, 14% were seen once. Sequencing input: blood. These receptors were obtained from a woman younger than 35 with Graves' ophthalmopathy.

This clonotype was picked up many times. This rearrangement joins TRBV18 to TRBJ1-1, with no clear D. CDR3 length: 14 amino acids. CDR1 is KGHSH, CDR2 LQKENI, per germline. Trimming removed 2 bases at V and 5 bases at J, with 12 bases between. The CDR3 loop is CASSPRNEQTEAFF. The DNA of the CDR3 is TGTGCCAGCTCACCAAGGAATGAACAGACTGAAGCTTTCTTT.

V and J are TRBV6-2 or TRBV6-3 and TRBJ2-5; 8 bases agree with TRBD2. With 5 bases clipped from V and 5 bases from J, the junction kept 16 bases outside the gene matches. Germline CDR1 reads MNHEY; CDR2 reads SVGEGT. The CDR3 sequence is 17 residues long. The CDR3 reads CASSQGYSGSPGETQYF. CDR3 DNA sequence: TGTGCCAGCAGTCAAGGATACAGCGGGAGCCCCGGGGAGACCCAGTACTTC.

This clonotype was found a few times. This CDR3 reads CASSVDGGLPYNEQFF. The DNA for the CDR3 is TGTGCCAGCAGCGTAGACGGTGGACTACCCTACAATGAGCAGTTCTTC. The V gene is TRBV9, the J gene TRBJ2-1; TRBD2 might be the D (6 bases). V dropped 0 bases and J dropped 2 bases, with 12 bases sitting between them. Per the germline V gene, CDR1 is SGDLS and CDR2 is YYNGEE. The CDR3 length is 16 residues.

There are many counts of this clonotype. This chain's CDR3 is CASSSHRGSREKLFF. The CDR3 nucleotides read TGTGCCAGCAGCTCGCACAGGGGCTCTCGGGAAAAACTGTTTTTT. The rearrangement uses TRBV11-2 and TRBJ1-4, with 7 positions matching TRBD1. The CDR3 contains 15 residues. CDR1 is SGHAT, CDR2 FQNNGV, per germline. With 4 bases clipped from V and 8 bases from J, the junction kept 10 bases outside the gene matches.

This clonotype was recorded a few times. V is TRBV24-1 and J is TRBJ1-1; the D is unclear. The germline V gene has CDR1 KGHDR and CDR2 SFDVKD. V lost 0 bases to trimming and J lost 5 bases, with 21 bases between them. This CDR3 has 18 residues. The CDR3 coding sequence is TGTGCCACCAGTGATTTGCTATCCCCTGATCAGGCGGGGACTGAAGCTTTCTTT. This codes for CATSDLLSPDQAGTEAFF.

This clonotype was seen ten or more times. The chain uses TRBV7-9 and TRBJ2-7, with 8 nucleotides matching TRBD1. The V segment lost 3 bases and the J segment 3 bases; nucleotides outside the gene matches: 4. Germline CDR1 is SEHNR and CDR2 is FQNEAQ (reference sequence). This CDR3 region has 14 residues. The CDR3 reads CASSLGQEHYEQYF. The CDR3 DNA is TGTGCCAGCAGCTTGGGACAGGAGCACTACGAGCAGTACTTC.

V usage is TRBV4-1 and J usage is TRBJ2-5, with TRBD1 identical over 8 bases. J gave up 5 bases and V 1 base, and 12 bases lay outside the gene matches. Germline V lookup: CDR1 MGHRA, CDR2 YSYEKL. The CDR3 sequence is 17 residues long. The CDR3 bases are TGCGCCAGCAGCCAAGTTTCTCGGCAGGGGGCCAGGGAGACCCAGTACTTC. It codes for CASSQVSRQGARETQYF.

This clonotype was counted between two and nine times. V and J are TRBV29-1 and TRBJ2-5; the D is unclear. CDR1 SQVTM and CDR2 ANQGSEA come from the germline V gene. The CDR3 covers 13 residues. Deletions cut 1 base from V and 12 bases from J, with 18 bases between. CDR3 amino acids: CSVEVVVLEREYF. The CDR3 DNA reads TGCAGCGTTGAAGTCGTAGTTCTGGAAAGGGAGTACTTC.

This clonotype showed up many times. This chain uses TRBV28 with TRBJ2-7; 14 bases fit TRBD2. This CDR3 has 14 amino acids. V trimming: 2 bases; J trimming: 7 bases; junction bases outside the gene matches: 1. Germline CDR1 reads MDHEN; CDR2 reads SYDVKM. The CDR3 sequence: CASSLGTSGREQYF. DNA for the CDR3: TGTGCCAGCAGTTTAGGGACTAGCGGGAGAGAGCAGTACTTC.

In this sample, this clonotype turned up many times. This sequence joins TRBV9 and TRBJ2-3, with 9 positions matching TRBD1. CDR1 and CDR2 (germline): SGDLS, YYNGEE. The CDR3 extends over 14 amino acids. Germline trimming cut 2 bases from V and 6 bases from J; bases unmatched to any gene: 4. The DNA for the CDR3 is TGTGCCAGCAGCGTTATCGGACAGGGGGATACGCAGTATTTT. It is translated as CASSVIGQGDTQYF. The complete variable domain, with remaining parts taken from reference TRBV9 and TRBJ2-3, reads DSGVTQTPKHLITATGQRVTLRCSPRSGDLSVYWYQQSLDQGLQFLIQYYNGEERAKGNILERFSAQQFPDLHSELNLSSLELGDSALYFCASSVIGQGDTQYFGPGTRLTVL.

This clonotype was counted between two and nine times. The gene calls are TRBV13 and TRBJ1-3; D is unclear. The CDR3 consists of 18 residues. Germline V gene lookup returns CDR1 PRHDT and CDR2 FYEKMQ (reference sequence). The ends were cut back, 4 bases at V and 0 bases at J, with 19 bases in the middle. In nucleotides, the CDR3 is TGTGCCAGCAGCTCAACACCGGACGGGCAACTCTCTGGAAACACCATATATTTT. Protein: CASSSTPDGQLSGNTIYF.

This clonotype was counted ten times or more. The chain combines TRBV28 with TRBJ2-7; D not certain. CDR1 is MDHEN, CDR2 SYDVKM, per germline. The CDR3 is 14 amino acids. V gave up 9 bases and J gave up 1 base, with 16 bases separating them. This CDR3 is CASVPLEFSYEQYF. In DNA form, the CDR3 reads TGTGCCAGTGTTCCCCTCGAGTTTTCCTACGAGCAGTACTTC.

V usage is TRBV14 and J usage is TRBJ2-1; 12 bases align to TRBD2. The CDR3 loop spans 19 amino acids. Unmatched junction bases numbered 13, after V lost 1 base and J lost 6 bases. Germline CDR1 is SGHDN and CDR2 is FVKESK. In DNA, the CDR3 is TGTGCCAGCAGCCAAGGCCCCAGTGGACTAGCGGGATGGGTCAATGAGCAGTTCTTC. Protein sequence: CASSQGPSGLAGWVNEQFF.

This clonotype has at least ten counts. The J gene is TRBJ2-3, the V gene TRBV3-1, with 7 bases that match TRBD2. This CDR3 contains 13 residues. CDR1 and CDR2 (germline): LGHDT, YNNKEL (reference sequence). V lost 4 bases and J lost 4; bases outside the gene matches: 2. The CDR3 loop reads CASSREGADTQYF. The CDR3 DNA follows: TGTGCCAGCAGCCGGGAGGGCGCAGATACGCAGTATTTT.

This clonotype was seen a few times. The chain employs TRBV7-2 and TRBJ1-2, with no clear D. Germline V gene sequence: CDR1 SGHTA, CDR2 FQGNSA. This CDR3 has 16 residues. V dropped 5 bases and J dropped 0 bases, with 16 bases sitting between them. CDR3: CASSPAPLEANYGYTF. CDR3 DNA: TGTGCCAGCAGCCCCGCCCCCCTGGAGGCTAACTATGGCTACACCTTC.